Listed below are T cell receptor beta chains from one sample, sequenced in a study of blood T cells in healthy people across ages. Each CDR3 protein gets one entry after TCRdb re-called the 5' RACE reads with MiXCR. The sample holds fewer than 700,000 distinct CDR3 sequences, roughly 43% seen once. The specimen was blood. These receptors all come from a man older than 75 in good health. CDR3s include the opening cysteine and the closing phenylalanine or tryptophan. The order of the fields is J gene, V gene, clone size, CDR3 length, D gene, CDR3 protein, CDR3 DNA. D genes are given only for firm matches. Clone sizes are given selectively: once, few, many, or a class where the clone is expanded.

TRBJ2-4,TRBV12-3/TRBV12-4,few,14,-,CASSLADSRNIQYF,TGTGCCAGCAGTTTAGCGGACTCAAGAAACATTCAGTACTTC
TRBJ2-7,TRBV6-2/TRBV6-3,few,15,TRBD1,CASSPGTGKAYEQYF,TGTGCCAGCAGTCCCGGGACAGGTAAAGCCTACGAGCAGTACTTC
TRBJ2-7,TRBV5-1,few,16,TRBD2,CASSPLIAGSSYEQYF,TGCGCCAGCAGCCCCCTGATAGCGGGGAGCTCCTACGAGCAGTACTTC
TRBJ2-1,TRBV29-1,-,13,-,CSVEGLSAGEQFF,TGCAGCGTGGAAGGACTCTCGGCAGGGGAGCAGTTCTTC
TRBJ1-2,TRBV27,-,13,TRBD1,CASRMTGGYGYTF,TGTGCCAGCAGAATGACAGGGGGTTATGGCTACACCTTC
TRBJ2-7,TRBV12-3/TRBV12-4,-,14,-,CASGITAPYNEQYF,TGTGCCAGCGGCATTACGGCCCCCTACAATGAGCAGTACTTC
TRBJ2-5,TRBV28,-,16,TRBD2,CASSFPGGGNQETQYF,TGTGCCAGCAGTTTCCCCGGGGGGGGTAACCAAGAGACCCAGTACTTC
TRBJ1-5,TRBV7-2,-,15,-,CASSLDARPIQPQHF,TGTGCCAGCAGCTTAGACGCTAGACCCATACAGCCCCAGCATTTT
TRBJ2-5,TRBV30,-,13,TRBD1,CAGRDRAQETQYF,TGTGCCGGCCGGGACAGAGCACAAGAGACCCAGTACTTC
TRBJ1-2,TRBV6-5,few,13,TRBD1,CASRLQGWDGYTF,TGTGCCAGCAGGCTACAGGGGTGGGACGGCTACACCTTC
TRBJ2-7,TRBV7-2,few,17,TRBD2,CASSSSGVAGASYEQYF,TGTGCCAGCAGCTCAAGCGGGGTGGCAGGCGCCTCCTACGAGCAGTACTTC
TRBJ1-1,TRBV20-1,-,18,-,CSARDVGRKDRFGTEAFF,TGCAGTGCTAGAGATGTGGGCCGCAAGGATAGGTTCGGCACTGAAGCTTTCTTT
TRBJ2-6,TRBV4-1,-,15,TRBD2,CASSPSGAGANVLTF,TGCGCCAGCAGCCCAAGCGGGGCTGGGGCCAACGTCCTGACTTTC
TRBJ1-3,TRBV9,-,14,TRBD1,CASSAGTAGNTIYF,TGTGCCAGCAGCGCCGGGACAGCCGGAAACACCATATATTTT
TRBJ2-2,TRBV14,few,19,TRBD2,CASSRTGTSAPHGAGELFF,TGTGCCAGCAGCCGGACCGGGACTAGCGCCCCACATGGGGCCGGGGAGCTGTTTTTT
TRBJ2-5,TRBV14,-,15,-,CASSIRGGPYNEQYF,TGTGCCAGCAGCATCAGGGGCGGGCCCTACAATGAGCAGTACTTC
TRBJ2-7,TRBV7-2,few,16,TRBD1,CASSSPADRGFRIQYF,TGTGCCAGCAGCTCCCCGGCGGACAGGGGTTTTAGGATTCAGTACTTC
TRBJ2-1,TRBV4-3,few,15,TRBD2,CASSQGGSFYNEQFF,TGCGCCAGCAGCCAGGGCGGGAGCTTCTACAATGAGCAGTTCTTC
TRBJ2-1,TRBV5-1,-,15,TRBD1,CASSLARQGANEQFF,TGCGCCAGCAGCTTGGCCCGGCAGGGGGCAAATGAGCAGTTCTTC
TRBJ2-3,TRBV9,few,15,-,CASSVEAAGADTQYF,TGTGCCAGCAGCGTAGAGGCAGCAGGGGCAGATACGCAGTATTTT
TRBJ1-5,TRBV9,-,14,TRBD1,CASSVGRGNQPQHF,TGTGCCAGCAGCGTGGGCAGGGGGAATCAGCCCCAGCATTTT
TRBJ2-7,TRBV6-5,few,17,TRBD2,CASSYSGSGITSYEQYF,TGTGCCAGCAGTTACTCGGGTAGCGGGATTACCTCCTACGAGCAGTACTTC
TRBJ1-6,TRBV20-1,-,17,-,CSARSRQTSSYNSPLHF,TGCAGTGCTAGAAGTCGACAGACGAGCTCCTATAATTCACCCCTCCACTTT
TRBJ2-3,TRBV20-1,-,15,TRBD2,CSARGYGGRQDTQYF,TGCAGTGCTAGAGGGTACGGCGGGAGACAAGATACGCAGTATTTT
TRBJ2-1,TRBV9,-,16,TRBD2,CASTILAGGLYNEQFF,TGTGCCAGCACCATACTAGCGGGAGGGCTCTACAATGAGCAGTTCTTC
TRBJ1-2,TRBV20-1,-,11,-,CSATPDRGYTF,TGCAGTGCTACCCCCGATCGTGGCTACACCTTT
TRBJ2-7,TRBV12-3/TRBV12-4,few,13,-,CASSLMSSYEQYF,TGTGCCAGCAGTTTAATGAGCTCCTACGAGCAGTACTTC
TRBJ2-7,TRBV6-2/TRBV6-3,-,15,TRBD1,CASRQTGTGVFEQYF,TGTGCCAGCAGACAAACCGGGACAGGGGTATTCGAGCAGTACTTC
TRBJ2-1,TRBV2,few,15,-,CASSERLLRLNEQFF,TGTGCCAGCAGTGAGCGTCTTCTACGACTAAATGAGCAGTTCTTC
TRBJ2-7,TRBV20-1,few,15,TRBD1,CSARGQRPRAYEQYF,TGCAGTGCTAGGGGACAGCGGCCTAGGGCCTACGAGCAGTACTTC
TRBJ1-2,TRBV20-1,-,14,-,CSAETATPNYGYTF,TGCAGTGCGGAGACAGCTACTCCTAACTATGGCTACACCTTC
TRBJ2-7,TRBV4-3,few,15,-,CASSQDLRDNYEQYF,TGCGCCAGCAGCCAAGATCTCAGGGACAACTACGAGCAGTACTTC
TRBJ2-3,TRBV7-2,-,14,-,CASSLDRFTDTQYF,TGTGCCAGCAGCTTAGACAGGTTCACAGATACGCAGTATTTT
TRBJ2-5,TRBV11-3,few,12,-,CASSNDQETQYF,TGTGCCAGCAGTAACGACCAAGAGACCCAGTACTTC
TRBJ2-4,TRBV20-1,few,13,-,CSALRAAKNIQYF,TGCAGTGCGCTCAGGGCGGCGAAAAACATTCAGTACTTC
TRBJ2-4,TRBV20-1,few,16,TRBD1,CSASRFLGQEKNIQYF,TGCAGTGCTAGTCGGTTCTTAGGACAGGAGAAAAACATTCAGTACTTC
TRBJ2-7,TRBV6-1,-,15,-,CASSPRGGTTYEQYF,TGTGCCAGCAGCCCCCGTGGAGGGACCACCTACGAGCAGTACTTC
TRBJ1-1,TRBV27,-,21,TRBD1,CASSLYLRGRTGDGRRTEAFF,TGTGCCAGCAGTCTGTATTTAAGGGGAAGGACAGGGGATGGGAGGAGGACTGAAGCTTTCTTT
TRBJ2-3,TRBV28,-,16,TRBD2,CASRLRGGSQSDTQYF,TGTGCCAGCAGACTACGGGGCGGGAGTCAATCAGATACGCAGTATTTT
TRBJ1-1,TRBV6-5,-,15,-,CASRLTTGFRTEAFF,TGTGCCAGCAGACTAACCACAGGGTTTAGAACTGAAGCTTTCTTT
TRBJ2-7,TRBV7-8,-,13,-,CASSFPSSYEQYF,TGTGCCAGCAGCTTCCCTAGCTCCTACGAGCAGTACTTC
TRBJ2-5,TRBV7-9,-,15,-,CASSPAGGSRDEQYF,TGTGCCAGCAGCCCAGCTGGAGGGAGTCGCGATGAGCAGTACTTC
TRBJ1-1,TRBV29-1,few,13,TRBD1,CSVGGTANTEAFF,TGCAGCGTCGGGGGGACAGCGAACACTGAAGCTTTCTTT
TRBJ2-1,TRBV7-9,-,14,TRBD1,CASSWGTASNEQFF,TGTGCCAGCAGCTGGGGGACAGCCTCCAATGAGCAGTTCTTC
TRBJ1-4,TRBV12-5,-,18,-,CASGLVPVFESTNEKLFF,TGTGCTAGTGGTTTGGTACCTGTCTTCGAGTCAACTAATGAAAAACTGTTTTTT
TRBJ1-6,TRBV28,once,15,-,CASSARTQYNSPLHF,TGTGCCAGCAGTGCAAGGACGCAGTATAATTCACCCCTCCACTTT
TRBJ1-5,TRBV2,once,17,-,CASRQIPGAVSNQPQHF,TGTGCCAGCAGACAAATACCCGGGGCCGTTAGCAATCAGCCCCAGCATTTT
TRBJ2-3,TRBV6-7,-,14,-,CASRIEGTTDTQYF,TGTGCCAGCAGAATCGAAGGGACGACAGATACGCAGTATTTT
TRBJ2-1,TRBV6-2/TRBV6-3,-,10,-,CATGANEQFF,TGTGCCACAGGAGCCAATGAGCAGTTCTTC